This T cell receptor (beta chain) emerged from a study of PD-L1 blockade in urothelial cancer. As for the study in general: Blood analysis occurred 3 weeks (second dose) and 6 weeks after treatment start.

The data were produced by immunoSEQ multiplex PCR, yet TCRdb's version contains in-frame clones alone and is incomplete. The data hold around 46,000 clones, with 88% observed a single time. A single count supports this clone. Germline V CDR1 and CDR2: LNHDA, SQIVND (reference sequence). Trimming left V 3 bases short and J 1 base short, with 18 bases between. This CDR3 is built from 17 residues. Regarding time point: peripheral blood 6 weeks after treatment start. Samples were collected from each patient before treatment and during treatment. Each patient gave between 1 and 8 of them in total. The chain employs TRBV19 and TRBJ1-1; TRBD1 is a possible D gene (5 bases). The receptor was isolated from a man in his sixties with urothelial cancer. The sample was PBMCs, taken around atezolizumab (anti-PD-L1) treatment. In DNA form, the CDR3 reads TGTGCCAGTAGTATGGTCTGGGGGGTACCGGGGAACACTGAAGCTTTCTTT. Its protein product is CASSMVWGVPGNTEAFF.